This TCR beta chain was recovered during a study of CD8 T cells in Susac syndrome. Study-level information: Clinically active disease was present in about six of the sequenced Susac syndrome patients. Eight of these patients were in remission.

Study results and limitations: Across the total CD8+ repertoires, some 15 Susac-specific public clones were found. The CD8+ TEMRA repertoires yielded roughly 5 such clones.

The authors reverse transcribed roughly 0.5 to 1 ug RNA with random hexamers. One entry per CDR3 protein, called by TCRdb with MiXCR from the immunoSEQ multiplex PCR reads. The sample lists some 100,000 distinct CDR3 sequences; 95% were seen once. J was trimmed by 0 bases and V by 2 bases; bases with no gene match: 21. The CDR3 runs 22 residues. CDR1 and CDR2 (germline): SGHNT, YYREEE (reference sequence). With respect to this clonotype: The antigen remains unidentified.

TEMRA cells were enriched by FACS, while CD8+ and CD4+ T cells were obtained through a negative isolation that was performed magnetically. This chain links TRBV5-4 with TRBJ2-7; 12 bases align to TRBD2. The clonotype originates from a human donor with Susac syndrome. The source material was CD8+ T cells from PBMCs. The CDR3 sequence is CASSFVPDMGTSGRIGSYEQYF. DNA of the CDR3: TGTGCCAGCAGCTTTGTCCCGGATATGGGGACTAGCGGGCGAATTGGCTCCTACGAGCAGTACTTC.